Listed below are T cell receptor beta chains from one sample, sequenced in a study of blood T cell repertoires in COVID-19. Profiling relied on immunoSEQ multiplex PCR, and the TCRdb table lists in-frame clones only, not all of them. The sample holds over 150,000 clones; around 83% are singletons and the top ten take approximately 8%. The source material was peripheral blood. The receptor source for this set is a woman in her 70s with COVID-19, enrolled during active disease. CDR3s include the opening cysteine and the closing phenylalanine or tryptophan. The D gene is left open where the match is weak. Size is stated for part of the rows, as once, few or many counts, or as a class when the clone is expanded.

V	D	size	J	DNA	CDR3
TRBV19	TRBD1	NA	TRBJ1-1	TGTGCCAGTAGTAGAGGGACAGGCATGAACACTGAAGCTTTCTTT	CASSRGTGMNTEAFF
TRBV4-1	NA	NA	TRBJ2-3	TGCGCCAGCAGCCATCCTATGGGGAGATCGACAGATACGCAGTATTTT	CASSHPMGRSTDTQYF
TRBV18	TRBD1	NA	TRBJ1-1	TGTGCCAGCTCACCACCGCAGGGGGCGACCACTGAAGCTTTCTTT	CASSPPQGATTEAFF
TRBV18	NA	NA	TRBJ2-4	TGTGCCAGCTCACCTGATGGGACAAACTATTACTTC	CASSPDGTNYYF
TRBV7-2	TRBD1	NA	TRBJ1-2	TGTGCCAGCAGCTTACAGGGGGCCCTCTATGGCTACACCTTC	CASSLQGALYGYTF
TRBV5-1	NA	NA	TRBJ2-2	TGCGCCAGCAGCTCGGGACTCACCGGGGAGCTGTTTTTT	CASSSGLTGELFF
TRBV18	NA	NA	TRBJ1-1	TGTGCCAGCTCACCAGATTTACTCACTGAAGCTTTCTTT	CASSPDLLTEAFF
TRBV2	NA	NA	TRBJ1-5	TGTGCCAGCAGTGAAGGGCAGGGCCAGCCCCAGCATTTT	CASSEGQGQPQHF
TRBV7-9	TRBD2	NA	TRBJ2-7	TGTGCCAGCACCCAAAGCGGGAAATACGAGCAGTACTTC	CASTQSGKYEQYF
TRBV6-2/TRBV6-3	NA	NA	TRBJ1-2	TGTGCCAGCAGTGAGGGAGGAAAAAACTATGGCTACACCTTC	CASSEGGKNYGYTF
TRBV7-2	TRBD2	NA	TRBJ2-3	TGTGCCAGCAGCTCAGGACTAGCGGTTGCAGATACGCAGTATTTT	CASSSGLAVADTQYF
TRBV18	TRBD2	NA	TRBJ2-2	TGTGCCAGCTCACCTCAAGCGGGAGCTTCTACCACCGGGGAGCTGTTTTTT	CASSPQAGASTTGELFF
TRBV27	TRBD2	few	TRBJ2-1	TGTGCCAGCAGTTTAAGCCTAGCGGGAGTTAATGAGCAGTTCTTC	CASSLSLAGVNEQFF
TRBV7-2	NA	NA	TRBJ2-3	TGTGCCAGCAGCTTACAGGGACTCACAGATACGCAGTATTTT	CASSLQGLTDTQYF
TRBV7-8	TRBD2	few	TRBJ2-7	TGTGCCAGCAGCTCCTGGACTAGCGGATCCTACGAGCAGTACTTC	CASSSWTSGSYEQYF
TRBV5-1	NA	NA	TRBJ2-1	TGCGCCAGCAGCCCAAAGACAGATTTCAATGAGCAGTTCTTC	CASSPKTDFNEQFF
TRBV29-1	TRBD1	NA	TRBJ1-1	TGCAGCGTTGAACTGATGACAGGGGGCTTTTCTGAAGCTTTCTTT	CSVELMTGGFSEAFF
TRBV19	NA	NA	TRBJ1-3	TGTGCCAGTACTCAAGCCGATCTTGGAAACACCATATATTTT	CASTQADLGNTIYF
TRBV19	TRBD1	NA	TRBJ2-2	TGTGCCAGTAGTAGAACGCAACAGGGGGCCGGGGAGCTGTTTTTT	CASSRTQQGAGELFF
TRBV6-5	NA	NA	TRBJ1-5	TGTGCCAGCAGTCAGGGGTTGAATCAGCCCCAGCATTTT	CASSQGLNQPQHF
TRBV9	NA	NA	TRBJ1-3	TGTGCCAGCAGCGTAGCAGCGGATGGATGGAAGAACACCATATATTTT	CASSVAADGWKNTIYF
TRBV6-2/TRBV6-3	NA	NA	TRBJ2-1	TGTGCCAGCAGTTACGGGCTAACAAGATACAATGAGCAGTTCTTC	CASSYGLTRYNEQFF
TRBV3-1/TRBV3-2	NA	NA	TRBJ1-5	TGTGCCAGCAGCCAAGATACGGCGGCTAATCAGCCCCAGCATTTT	CASSQDTAANQPQHF
TRBV10-1	TRBD1	NA	TRBJ2-3	TGCGCCAGCAGTGAGCCGGACAGGATAGGTGATACGCAGTATTTT	CASSEPDRIGDTQYF
TRBV4-1	TRBD2	NA	TRBJ2-7	TGCGCCAGCAGCCAAGAAACTAGCGGGAGGTCTCCCTACGAGCAGTACTTC	CASSQETSGRSPYEQYF
TRBV6-2/TRBV6-3	TRBD1	NA	TRBJ2-7	TGTGCCAGCAGTCCCCTCAGGGGGCGCCACGAGCAGTACTTC	CASSPLRGRHEQYF
TRBV28	NA	NA	TRBJ1-1	TGTGCCAGCAGTGATCGGGACACTTGGAACACTGAAGCTTTCTTT	CASSDRDTWNTEAFF
TRBV9	NA	NA	TRBJ1-3	TGTGCCAGCAGCGTCGGGGGGGCTGGAAACACCATATATTTT	CASSVGGAGNTIYF
TRBV27	NA	NA	TRBJ1-1	TGTGCCAGCAGGCGGGGTGGCTACACTGAAGCTTTCTTT	CASRRGGYTEAFF
TRBV7-2	TRBD1	NA	TRBJ2-7	TGTGCCAGCAGCGTAGCCGGGACAGCCGTCTACGAGCAGTACTTC	CASSVAGTAVYEQYF
TRBV28	TRBD2	NA	TRBJ2-7	TGTGCCAGCAGTTTTGGGAGGGTAGGGTCCTACGAGCAGTACTTC	CASSFGRVGSYEQYF
TRBV12-2	NA	few	TRBJ2-7	TGTGCAAGTCGCTTTCAGGTTGTCTCCTACGAGCAGTACTTC	CASRFQVVSYEQYF
TRBV6-4	NA	NA	TRBJ1-6	TGTGCCAGCAGTGTAACAGCCACTTCTAATTCACCCCTCCACTTT	CASSVTATSNSPLHF
TRBV6-2/TRBV6-3	TRBD1	NA	TRBJ2-3	TGTGCCAGCAGTCGTACGACAGGGGCAGATACGCAGTATTTT	CASSRTTGADTQYF
TRBV5-1	TRBD2	NA	TRBJ2-5	TGCGCCAGCAGCTTAAAGCCTTCTAGCGGACAAGAGACCCAGTACTTC	CASSLKPSSGQETQYF
TRBV9	TRBD1	NA	TRBJ2-7	TGTGCCAGCAGCGTAGGGTCTCGACAGGGAAACAACGAGCAGTACTTC	CASSVGSRQGNNEQYF
TRBV4-2	NA	NA	TRBJ2-7	TGTGCCAGCAGCCGCGCCGGGGGGCGGGAGTCCCCCTACGAGCAGTACTTC	CASSRAGGRESPYEQYF
TRBV25-1	NA	NA	TRBJ1-2	TGTGCCAGCAGTCTACGTTCTAACTATGGCTACACCTTC	CASSLRSNYGYTF
TRBV11-2	NA	once	TRBJ1-4	TGTGCCAGCAGCTTAGACAGAAATGAAAAACTGTTTTTT	CASSLDRNEKLFF